The 31 T cell receptor beta chains in this list originate from one sample, sequenced in a study of T cell changes during pregnancy in multiple sclerosis. Sequencing used immunoSEQ multiplex PCR; TCRdb keeps in-frame clones, though not all of them. The sample records 65,000 to 95,000 clones, roughly 94% being singletons. The sequencing here drew on peripheral blood, taken in the second trimester of pregnancy. These TCRs come from a female donor in good health, enrolled as a control in a pregnancy study.

The chain has TRBV7-8 and TRBJ2-2; D is ambiguous. This CDR3 contains 13 residues. CDR1 is SGHVS and CDR2 is FQNEAQ in the germline V gene. V was cut by 5 bases and J by 4 bases, with 8 bases left in between. Here the CDR3 DNA reads TGTGCCAGCAGCCCAGATTTCACCGGGGAGCTGTTTTTT. Its translation is CASSPDFTGELFF.

The gene calls are TRBV2 and TRBJ2-2; 9 nucleotides line up with TRBD1. Germline V gene sequence: CDR1 SNHLY, CDR2 FYNNEI. This CDR3 has 15 amino acids. J was trimmed by 4 bases and V by 5 bases; bases with no gene match: 5. The CDR3 nucleotides read TGTGCCAGCAGTCAGGGACAGGGTCTCACCGGGGAGCTGTTTTTT. Protein sequence: CASSQGQGLTGELFF.

The V call is TRBV7-2, the J call TRBJ1-2, with 9 bases fitting TRBD1. CDR1 SGHTA and CDR2 FQGNSA come from the germline V gene. The CDR3 is made up of 15 amino acids. Unmatched junction bases numbered 10, after V lost 6 bases and J lost 5 bases. The DNA for the CDR3 is TGTGCCAGCAGTTCGGCCGGGACAGGGATATATGGCTACACCTTC. It is translated as CASSSAGTGIYGYTF.

The CDR3 DNA follows: TGTGCCAGTAGTAGGACAGGGGTGAACATTCAGTACTTC. Its translation: CASSRTGVNIQYF. The chain joins TRBV19 to TRBJ2-4; 9 bases are shared with TRBD1. The germline V gene encodes CDR1 LNHDA and CDR2 SQIVND (reference sequence). The V gene end was trimmed by 4 bases and the J gene end by 7 bases; junction bases not matched to a gene: 2. The CDR3 covers 13 residues.

J is TRBJ1-5 and V is TRBV19, with 10 nucleotides matching TRBD1. The CDR3 is 16 amino acids. Trimming removed 4 bases from V and 5 bases from J; junction bases left unmatched: 8. CDR1 and CDR2 (germline): LNHDA, SQIVND (reference sequence). The CDR3 nucleotides are TGTGCCAGTAGTAGGTTGTCGGGACAGGGGTATCAGCCCCAGCATTTT. Protein sequence: CASSRLSGQGYQPQHF.

J is TRBJ2-7 and V is TRBV7-9; D is possibly TRBD1 (5 bases). Between the trimmed V and J ends, which lost 1 base and 1 base, there was a span of 14 bases. Germline CDR1 reads SEHNR; CDR2 reads FQNEAQ (reference sequence). The CDR3 covers 16 residues. CDR3 DNA sequence: TGTGCCAGCAGCTTAGGATCCCCCGGACAATCCTACGAGCAGTACTTC. Its protein product is CASSLGSPGQSYEQYF. Full variable domain (missing parts from reference TRBV7-9 and TRBJ2-7): DTGVSQNPRHKITKRGQNVTFRCDPISEHNRLYWYRQTLGQGPEFLTYFQNEAQLEKSRLLSDRFSAERPKGSFSTLEIQRTEQGDSAMYLCASSLGSPGQSYEQYFGPGTRLTVT.

The V gene is TRBV28, the J gene TRBJ1-1; 8 bases agree with TRBD1. Germline CDR1 MDHEN, CDR2 SYDVKM. Trimming took 2 bases from V and 0 from J; bases not matched to a gene: 11. The length of the CDR3 is 18 residues. DNA of the CDR3: TGTGCCAGCAGTTTAGACGACAGGGGCCACTCCCTGAACACTGAAGCTTTCTTT. It codes for CASSLDDRGHSLNTEAFF.

The chain is built from TRBV28 and TRBJ1-2; the D is unclear. V shed 4 bases and J shed 2 bases, with 8 bases lying between them. This CDR3 is built from 13 residues. Germline V gene data show CDR1 as MDHEN and CDR2 as SYDVKM. CDR3 in DNA: TGTGCCAGCAGTTACGGAGGAAACTATGGCTACACCTTC. Amino acids: CASSYGGNYGYTF.

The gene calls are TRBV13 and TRBJ2-2, with a possible D match to TRBD2 (5 bases). V was pared by 5 bases and J by 7 bases, with 11 bases between. CDR3 length: 13 residues. Germline-derived CDR1 and CDR2 are PRHDT and FYEKMQ (reference sequence). This CDR3 is CASSLYEGGELFF. DNA for the CDR3: TGTGCCAGCAGCCTCTACGAGGGCGGGGAGCTGTTTTTT.

J is TRBJ2-5 and V is TRBV18; a weak D match, TRBD2 (6 bases). CDR3 size: 16 residues. With 1 base removed from V and 4 bases from J, the gap between germline ends came to 16 bases. Germline lookup yields CDR1 KGHSH and CDR2 LQKENI. CDR3 sequence: CASSPRALAGRETQYF. In DNA, the CDR3 is TGTGCCAGCTCACCACGAGCCCTGGCGGGACGAGAGACCCAGTACTTC. Full variable domain (outside the CDR3, taken from reference TRBV18 and TRBJ2-5): NAGVMQNPRHLVRRRGQEARLRCSPMKGHSHVYWYRQLPEEGLKFMVYLQKENIIDESGMPKERFSAEFPKEGPSILRIQQVVRGDSAAYFCASSPRALAGRETQYFGPGTRLLVL.

V gene TRBV7-9 combines with J gene TRBJ2-5; TRBD2 aligns across 9 bases. The CDR3 is 17 residues long. Germline loops: CDR1 SEHNR, CDR2 FQNEAQ (reference sequence). Trimming removed 4 bases from V and 1 base from J; junction bases left unmatched: 10. The CDR3 sequence is CASSSSASGTIQETQYF. The CDR3 DNA is TGTGCCAGCAGCTCCTCCGCTAGCGGGACTATCCAAGAGACCCAGTACTTC.

The chain couples TRBV6-5 to TRBJ1-2; no clear D. CDR3 size: 13 residues. Germline values: CDR1 MNHEY, CDR2 SVGAGI. V shed 2 bases and J shed 4 bases, with 8 bases lying between them. CDR3 sequence reads: CASSYGQLYGYTF. DNA of the CDR3: TGTGCCAGCAGTTACGGGCAGCTCTATGGCTACACCTTC.

This clone was seen a single time. The CDR3 DNA sequence: TGTGCCAGCAGACGGGATCCTACAGATACGCAGTATTTT. Encoded protein: CASRRDPTDTQYF. The chain recombines TRBV5-4 with TRBJ2-3; TRBD2 might be the D (5 bases). V shed 5 bases and J shed 3 bases, with 10 bases lying between them. This CDR3 region has 13 residues. In germline, CDR1 is SGHNT, CDR2 YYREEE (reference sequence). Variable domain in full (rest from reference TRBV5-4 and TRBJ2-3): ETGVTQSPTHLIKTRGQQVTLRCSSQSGHNTVSWYQQALGQGPQFIFQYYREEENGRGNFPPRFSGLQFPNYSSELNVNALELDDSALYLCASRRDPTDTQYFGPGTRLTVL.

The rearrangement uses TRBV28 and TRBJ2-3; D remains unclear. This CDR3 comprises 12 residues. Per the germline V gene, CDR1 is MDHEN and CDR2 is SYDVKM. Trimming took off 5 bases at V and 3 bases at J, with 6 bases between the two ends. CDR3 nucleotide sequence: TGTGCCAGCAGTCATACTACAGATACGCAGTATTTT. Its protein product is CASSHTTDTQYF.

The chain uses TRBV6-6 and TRBJ2-7; D perhaps matches TRBD1 (7 bases). Germline CDR1 is MNHNY and CDR2 is SVGAGI (reference sequence). CDR3 size: 15 residues. Trimming took off 3 bases at V and 3 bases at J, with 15 bases between the two ends. The chain's CDR3 is CASSYTQGGLYEQYF. The CDR3 DNA reads TGTGCCAGCAGTTATACGCAGGGGGGCCTCTACGAGCAGTACTTC.

This chain connects TRBV5-1 to TRBJ1-1; perhaps TRBD1 as D (6 bases). V gave up 4 bases and J gave up 7 bases, with 14 bases separating them. The CDR3 has 13 residues. CDR1 and CDR2 (germline): SGHRS, YFSETQ. CDR3 loop: CASSLGGTREAFF. The CDR3 DNA reads TGCGCCAGCAGCCTGGGGGGCACCCGTGAAGCTTTCTTT.

The gene calls are TRBV28 and TRBJ2-3; 9 bases map to TRBD2. V was pared by 1 base and J by 5 bases, with 16 bases of the junction left unmatched. The CDR3 is 19 residues long. Germline assignment: CDR1 MDHEN and CDR2 SYDVKM. Written as DNA, the CDR3 is TGTGCCAGCAGTTTATTCCCGTTTGTGGAGCGGGAGGAGAGAGATACGCAGTATTTT. Translating it yields CASSLFPFVEREERDTQYF.

The rearrangement joins TRBV5-6 to TRBJ2-2; TRBD1 agrees at 11 bases. CDR1 and CDR2 from the germline V gene are SGHDT and YYEEEE. The CDR3 spans 17 residues. The ends lost 3 bases at V and 7 bases at J; junction bases unmatched: 11. CDR3 sequence: CASSSPRTGGAIGELFF. The CDR3 nucleotides read TGTGCCAGCAGCTCACCAAGGACAGGGGGCGCAATCGGGGAGCTGTTTTTT.

V usage is TRBV7-2 and J usage is TRBJ2-1, with D maybe TRBD2 (6 bases). This CDR3 contains 14 residues. Trimming cost V 7 bases and J 5 bases, with 15 bases left between them. Per germline, CDR1 SGHTA and CDR2 FQGNSA. The CDR3: CASNNVGGNNEQFF. The CDR3 DNA reads as TGTGCCAGCAACAACGTGGGAGGCAACAATGAGCAGTTCTTC.

The chain has TRBV4-1 and TRBJ2-3, with 8 bases matching TRBD2. Per the germline V gene, CDR1 is MGHRA and CDR2 is YSYEKL. The CDR3 spans 16 residues. Germline trimming cut 4 bases from V and 0 bases from J; bases unmatched to any gene: 6. The CDR3 nucleotides read TGCGCCAGCAGCCCCCCGGGGGGGGCGAGCACAGATACGCAGTATTTT. Protein: CASSPPGGASTDTQYF.

The V call is TRBV6-1, the J call TRBJ2-2; TRBD1 agrees at 9 bases. The CDR3 consists of 14 residues. Germline CDR1 and CDR2: MNHNS and SASEGT. J gave up 6 bases and V 7 bases, and 6 bases lay outside the gene matches. The CDR3 loop reads CASIWGQGPGELFF. The CDR3 DNA sequence: TGTGCCAGCATCTGGGGACAGGGACCCGGGGAGCTGTTTTTT.

The chain couples TRBV21-1 to TRBJ1-5; the table's D gene call, TRBD1, was not cross checked with the DNA. TRBV21-1 is a pseudogene segment. The CDR3 totals 14 residues. The CDR3 nucleotides read TGTGCCAGCAGCAAAGCGGGCAGGTCGCAGCCCCAGCATTTT. Encoded protein: CASSKAGRSQPQHF.

V gene TRBV21-1 combines with J gene TRBJ2-4; TRBD2 reflects the table's D call only, with no check against the DNA. TRBV21-1 corresponds to a pseudogene. The CDR3 spans 18 residues. The DNA for the CDR3 is TGTGCCAGCAGCAAAGGGCGGCCAAACGCCATGAGGAAAAACATTCAGTACTTC. As protein: CASSKGRPNAMRKNIQYF.

The J gene is TRBJ2-1, the V gene TRBV9; 7 bases fit TRBD1. V gave up 4 bases and J gave up 4 bases; unmatched junction bases: 8. Germline V lookup: CDR1 SGDLS, CDR2 YYNGEE. CDR3 size: 15 residues. The CDR3, as DNA: TGTGCCAGCAGCCTGAGAGGGGGCGCTTACAATGAGCAGTTCTTC. Translated, it gives CASSLRGGAYNEQFF.

The rearrangement uses TRBV28 and TRBJ1-1; a possible D gene is TRBD1 (5 bases). This CDR3 comprises 13 residues. The V gene lost 2 bases and the J gene lost 7 bases, with 11 bases spanning the gap. Germline V gene sequence: CDR1 MDHEN, CDR2 SYDVKM. CDR3 sequence: CASSLGGDFEAFF. CDR3 sequence (DNA): TGTGCCAGCAGTTTAGGCGGGGACTTTGAAGCTTTCTTT.

The rearrangement uses TRBV27 and TRBJ2-2, with no clear D. Trimming shortened V by 5 bases and J by 1 base, and 11 bases separated the two germline ends. Germline loops: CDR1 MNHEY, CDR2 SMNVEV (reference sequence). The length of the CDR3 is 15 residues. This CDR3 is CASSTYGMNTGELFF. In DNA form, the CDR3 reads TGTGCCAGCAGTACGTACGGTATGAACACCGGGGAGCTGTTTTTT.

This clone appeared a few times. The chain uses TRBV7-8 and TRBJ1-5; a weak D match, TRBD1 (6 bases). Trimming shortened V by 8 bases and J by 7 bases, and 21 bases separated the two germline ends. This CDR3 comprises 15 residues. Germline V CDR1 and CDR2: SGHVS, FQNEAQ. The CDR3 DNA reads TGTGCCAGCGCGGAGAGTCAAACAGGGCCCCAGCCCCAGCATTTT. Protein product: CASAESQTGPQPQHF.

V gene TRBV2 combines with J gene TRBJ2-3; the match to TRBD1 covers 10 bases. The CDR3 runs 14 residues. In germline, CDR1 is SNHLY, CDR2 FYNNEI. With 5 bases clipped from V and 3 bases from J, the junction kept 2 bases outside the gene matches. The CDR3 protein is CASSRQGATDTQYF. CDR3 DNA sequence: TGTGCCAGCAGTAGACAGGGGGCGACAGATACGCAGTATTTT.

This clone appeared once. The chain links TRBV7-9 to TRBJ1-4, with TRBD1 matching over 7 bases. V was pared by 5 bases and J by 5 bases, with 8 bases of the junction left unmatched. The CDR3 extends over 15 amino acids. The germline V gene encodes CDR1 SEHNR and CDR2 FQNEAQ (reference sequence). CDR3 amino acids: CASSVAGTVNEKLFF. Here the CDR3 DNA reads TGTGCCAGCAGCGTCGCCGGGACAGTCAATGAAAAACTGTTTTTT.

The rearrangement joins TRBV5-1 to TRBJ2-7; 7 bases are a match to TRBD1. Unmatched junction bases numbered 2, after V lost 3 bases and J lost 2 bases. The length of the CDR3 is 13 residues. Germline CDR1 and CDR2: SGHRS and YFSETQ. The chain's CDR3 is CASSSDRAYEQYF. The CDR3, as DNA: TGCGCCAGCAGCTCTGACAGGGCCTACGAGCAGTACTTC.

The gene calls are TRBV5-1 and TRBJ2-1; 11 bases are a match to TRBD2. Germline trimming cut 4 bases from V and 10 bases from J; bases unmatched to any gene: 13. The CDR3 extends over 16 amino acids. The germline V gene encodes CDR1 SGHRS and CDR2 YFSETQ. CDR3: CASSTGPGTSGEEQFF. As DNA, the CDR3 is TGCGCCAGCAGCACGGGTCCCGGGACTAGCGGCGAAGAGCAGTTCTTC.